The sequence of this T cell receptor beta chain was determined in a study of cytomegalovirus exposure and HLA in healthy donors. Overall study results and limits: Certain indistinguishable V segments, among them TRBV6-2 and TRBV6-3, were excluded. The dataset shows that most TCR sequences were rare, while some public TCRs occurred in many donors. Only CMV serostatus was available as immune exposure information.

Germline lookup yields CDR1 KGHSH and CDR2 LQKENI. This CDR3 spans 15 amino acids. Both 60 Vbeta primers and 13 Jbeta primers went into the PCR. Profiled with immunoSEQ multiplex PCR; TCRdb holds only in-frame clones, not every one. The sample lists some 160,000 clones, 65% to 80% occurring once. The donors were healthy bone marrow donors. On this clone itself: The antigen remains undetermined. A read error may account for a junction end that differs from germline.

The source material was PBMCs. The sequence was obtained from a woman aged 40 to 55 in good health and CMV-seronegative. The rearrangement uses TRBV18 and TRBJ1-4, with no clear D. CDR3 region: CASSPAGQIDEKLFF. CDR3 coding DNA: TGTGCCAGCTCACCCGCCGGTCAAATAGATGAGAAACTGTTTTTT.